This record looks at one TCR beta chain sequence and its context. Its antigen is not identified. TCRdb keeps only in-frame clones here, not all; method: immunoSEQ multiplex PCR. Of about 180,000 clones listed, 92% are singletons. The sample originates from a study of T cell responses to AZD1222 COVID-19 vaccine. General study results and limits: The study found vaccine-associated CD4 TCRs spanning spike, dominant at 160-218 and 743-854. Baseline testing showed seropositivity in only 6 or 7 AZD1222 recipients.

Source: peripheral blood, taken 28 days after the second AZD1222 dose. The origin of this receptor is an adult who received the AZD1222 COVID-19 vaccine.

CDR3 loop: CASSYGTPFSNQPQHF. CDR3 nucleotides: TGTGCCAGCAGTTACGGGACACCATTTAGCAATCAGCCCCAGCATTTT. V gene TRBV6-2 or TRBV6-3 combines with J gene TRBJ1-5; perhaps TRBD1 as D (6 bases). V lost 2 bases and J lost 0, with 11 bases in between. The V gene's germline CDR1 is MNHEY and CDR2 SVGEGT. The CDR3 spans 16 residues.